This entry concerns a single T cell receptor (beta chain). The antigen is not known. Germline V lookup: CDR1 SGHRS, CDR2 YFSETQ. This CDR3 comprises 14 residues. Between the trimmed V and J ends, which lost 1 base and 1 base, there was a span of 5 bases. The data were obtained in a study of CD8+ T cells in alopecia areata. Broader study findings: It was lesional scalp, especially alopecia totalis/universalis, that showed higher clonality than normal scalp. Although TCR sharing was seen in mice, sharing across patients was less clear, possibly for HLA-related reasons.

Following extraction, RNA underwent reverse transcription to cDNA, which served as the sequencing template. The assay was immunoSEQ multiplex PCR, and TCRdb's table has in-frame clones only and misses some. The sample holds about 130,000 clones, around three fifths seen once. The TCR originated in a human donor with alopecia areata. This chain links TRBV5-1 with TRBJ2-2; D is uncertain. This specimen consisted of CD4+ T cells sorted from blood, obtained at week 0. The DNA of the CDR3 is TGCGCCAGCAGCTTGAGACGGAACACCGGGGAGCTGTTTTTT. It is translated as CASSLRRNTGELFF.